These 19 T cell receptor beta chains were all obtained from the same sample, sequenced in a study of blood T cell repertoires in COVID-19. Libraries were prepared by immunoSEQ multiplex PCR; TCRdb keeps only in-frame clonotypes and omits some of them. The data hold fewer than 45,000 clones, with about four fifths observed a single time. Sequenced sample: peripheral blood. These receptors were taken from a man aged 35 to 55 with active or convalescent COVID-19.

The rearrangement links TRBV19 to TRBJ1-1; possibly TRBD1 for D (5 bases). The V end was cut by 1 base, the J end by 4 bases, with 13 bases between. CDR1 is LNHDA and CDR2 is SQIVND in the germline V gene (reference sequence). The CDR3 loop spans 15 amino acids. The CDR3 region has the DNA TGTGCCAGTAGTATAGTGTGGGGCGCGAGCACTGAAGCTTTCTTT. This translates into CASSIVWGASTEAFF. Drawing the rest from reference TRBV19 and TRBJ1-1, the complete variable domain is DGGITQSPKYLFRKEGQNVTLSCEQNLNHDAMYWYRQDPGQGLRLIYYSQIVNDFQKGDIAEGYSVSREKKESFPLTVTSAQKNPTAFYLCASSIVWGASTEAFFGQGTRLTVV.

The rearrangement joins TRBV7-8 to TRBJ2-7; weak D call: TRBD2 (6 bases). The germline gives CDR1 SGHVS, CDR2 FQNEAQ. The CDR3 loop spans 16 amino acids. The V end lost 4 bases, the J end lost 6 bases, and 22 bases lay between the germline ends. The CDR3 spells CASSSKISGTPSEQYF. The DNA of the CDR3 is TGTGCCAGCAGCTCAAAAATATCCGGGACTCCCAGCGAGCAGTACTTC.

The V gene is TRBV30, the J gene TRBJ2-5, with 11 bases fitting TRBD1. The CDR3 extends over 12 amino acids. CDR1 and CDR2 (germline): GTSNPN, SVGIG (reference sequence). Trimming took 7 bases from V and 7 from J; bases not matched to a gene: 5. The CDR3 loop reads CASGQGARTQYF. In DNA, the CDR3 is TGTGCCTCCGGACAGGGGGCTAGGACCCAGTACTTC.

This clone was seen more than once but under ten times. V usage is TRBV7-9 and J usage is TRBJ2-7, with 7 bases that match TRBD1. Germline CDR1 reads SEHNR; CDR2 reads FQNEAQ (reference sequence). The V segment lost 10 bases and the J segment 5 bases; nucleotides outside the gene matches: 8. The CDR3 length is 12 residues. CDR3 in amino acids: CATSDRDHEQYF. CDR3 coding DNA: TGTGCCACCTCTGACAGGGACCACGAGCAGTACTTC.

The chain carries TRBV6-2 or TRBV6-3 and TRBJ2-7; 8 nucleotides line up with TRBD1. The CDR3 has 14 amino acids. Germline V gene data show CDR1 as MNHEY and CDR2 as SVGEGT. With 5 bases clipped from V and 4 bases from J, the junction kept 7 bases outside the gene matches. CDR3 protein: CASSRTGSRYEQYF. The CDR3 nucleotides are TGTGCCAGCAGTCGGACAGGGTCTAGGTACGAGCAGTACTTC.

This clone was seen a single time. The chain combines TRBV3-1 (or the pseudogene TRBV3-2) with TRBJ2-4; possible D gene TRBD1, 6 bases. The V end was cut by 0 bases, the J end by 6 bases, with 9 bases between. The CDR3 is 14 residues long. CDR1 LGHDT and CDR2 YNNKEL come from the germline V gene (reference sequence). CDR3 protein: CASSQDKQGNIQYF. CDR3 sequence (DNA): TGTGCCAGCAGCCAAGATAAACAGGGAAACATTCAGTACTTC.

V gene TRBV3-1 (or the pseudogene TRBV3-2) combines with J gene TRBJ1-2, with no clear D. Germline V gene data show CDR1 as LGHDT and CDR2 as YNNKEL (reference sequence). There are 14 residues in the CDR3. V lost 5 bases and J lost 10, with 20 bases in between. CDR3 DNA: TGTGCCAGCAGCGCCCCGGGATTTACTCTCGACTACACCTTC. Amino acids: CASSAPGFTLDYTF.

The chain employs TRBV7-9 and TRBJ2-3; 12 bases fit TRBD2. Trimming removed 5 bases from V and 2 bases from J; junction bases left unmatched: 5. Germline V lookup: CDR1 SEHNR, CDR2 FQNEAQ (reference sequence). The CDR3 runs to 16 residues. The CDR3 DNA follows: TGTGCCAGCAGCCCAAGGACTAGCGGGAACACAGATACGCAGTATTTT. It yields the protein CASSPRTSGNTDTQYF.

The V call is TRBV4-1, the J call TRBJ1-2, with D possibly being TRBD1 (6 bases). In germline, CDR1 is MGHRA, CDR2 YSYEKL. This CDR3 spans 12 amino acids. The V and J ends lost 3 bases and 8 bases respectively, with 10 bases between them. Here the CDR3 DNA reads TGCGCCAGCAGCCATTTGGGGGCCGGCTACACCTTC. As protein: CASSHLGAGYTF.

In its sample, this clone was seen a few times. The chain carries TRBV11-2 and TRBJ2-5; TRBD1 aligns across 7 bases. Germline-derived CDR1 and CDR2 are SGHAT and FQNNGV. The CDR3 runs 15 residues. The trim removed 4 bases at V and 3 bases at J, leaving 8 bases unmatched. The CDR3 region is CASSSDRDVEETQYF. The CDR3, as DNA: TGTGCCAGCAGCTCAGACAGGGATGTCGAAGAGACCCAGTACTTC.

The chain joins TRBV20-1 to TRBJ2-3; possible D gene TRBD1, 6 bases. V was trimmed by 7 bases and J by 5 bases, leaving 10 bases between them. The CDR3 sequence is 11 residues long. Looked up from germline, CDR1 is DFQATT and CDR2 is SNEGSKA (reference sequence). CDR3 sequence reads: CSVRRGDTQYF. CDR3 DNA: TGCAGTGTTCGCAGGGGAGATACGCAGTATTTT.

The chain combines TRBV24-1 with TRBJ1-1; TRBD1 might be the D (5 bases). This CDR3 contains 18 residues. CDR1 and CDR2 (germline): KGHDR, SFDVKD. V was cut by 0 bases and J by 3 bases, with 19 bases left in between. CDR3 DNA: TGTGCCACCAGTGATTTGACCCCGGGGGTAGGTTGGGACACTGAAGCTTTCTTT. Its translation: CATSDLTPGVGWDTEAFF.

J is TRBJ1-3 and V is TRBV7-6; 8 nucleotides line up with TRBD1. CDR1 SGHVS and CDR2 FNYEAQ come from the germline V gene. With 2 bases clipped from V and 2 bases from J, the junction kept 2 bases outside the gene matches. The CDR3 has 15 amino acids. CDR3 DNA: TGTGCCAGCAGCTTATCACAGGGGGCTGGAAACACCATATATTTT. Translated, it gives CASSLSQGAGNTIYF.

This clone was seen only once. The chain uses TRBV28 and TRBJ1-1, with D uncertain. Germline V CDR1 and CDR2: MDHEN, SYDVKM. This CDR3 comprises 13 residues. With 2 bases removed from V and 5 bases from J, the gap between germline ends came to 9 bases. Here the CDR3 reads CASSLEGRTEAFF. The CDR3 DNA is TGTGCCAGCAGTTTAGAGGGAAGGACTGAAGCTTTCTTT.

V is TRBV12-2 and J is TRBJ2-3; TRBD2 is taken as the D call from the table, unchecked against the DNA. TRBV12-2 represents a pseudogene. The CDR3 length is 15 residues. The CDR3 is CASRRPGGAGDTQYF. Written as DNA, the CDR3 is TGTGCAAGTCGCCGGCCGGGGGGGGCAGGAGATACGCAGTATTTT.

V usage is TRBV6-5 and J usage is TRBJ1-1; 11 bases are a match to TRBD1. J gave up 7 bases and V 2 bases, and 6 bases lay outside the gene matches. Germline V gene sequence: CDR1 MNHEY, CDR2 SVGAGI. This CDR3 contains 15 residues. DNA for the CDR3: TGTGCCAGCAGTTACGGAGGACAGGGGGCTGGTGAAGCTTTCTTT. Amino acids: CASSYGGQGAGEAFF.

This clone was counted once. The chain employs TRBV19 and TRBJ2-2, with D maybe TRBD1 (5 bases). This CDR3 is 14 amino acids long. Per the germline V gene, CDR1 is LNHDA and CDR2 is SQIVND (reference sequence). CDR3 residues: CAAEGAWNTGELFF. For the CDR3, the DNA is TGTGCGGCAGAAGGGGCCTGGAACACCGGGGAGCTGTTTTTT.

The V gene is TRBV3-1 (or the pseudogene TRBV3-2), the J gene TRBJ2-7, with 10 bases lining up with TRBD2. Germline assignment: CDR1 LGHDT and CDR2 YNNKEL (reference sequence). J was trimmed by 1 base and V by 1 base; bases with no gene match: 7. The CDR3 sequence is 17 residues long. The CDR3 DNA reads TGTGCCAGCAGCCAAGGACCTAGCGGGGGATCTTCCTACGAGCAGTACTTC. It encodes CASSQGPSGGSSYEQYF.

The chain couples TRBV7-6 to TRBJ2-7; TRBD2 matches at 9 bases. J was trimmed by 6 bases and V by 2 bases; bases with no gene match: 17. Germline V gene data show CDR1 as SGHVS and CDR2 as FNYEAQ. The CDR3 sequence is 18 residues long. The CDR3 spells CASSLRYAGGPNPGEQYF. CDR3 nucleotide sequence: TGTGCCAGCAGCTTACGTTATGCGGGAGGGCCTAATCCGGGCGAGCAGTACTTC.